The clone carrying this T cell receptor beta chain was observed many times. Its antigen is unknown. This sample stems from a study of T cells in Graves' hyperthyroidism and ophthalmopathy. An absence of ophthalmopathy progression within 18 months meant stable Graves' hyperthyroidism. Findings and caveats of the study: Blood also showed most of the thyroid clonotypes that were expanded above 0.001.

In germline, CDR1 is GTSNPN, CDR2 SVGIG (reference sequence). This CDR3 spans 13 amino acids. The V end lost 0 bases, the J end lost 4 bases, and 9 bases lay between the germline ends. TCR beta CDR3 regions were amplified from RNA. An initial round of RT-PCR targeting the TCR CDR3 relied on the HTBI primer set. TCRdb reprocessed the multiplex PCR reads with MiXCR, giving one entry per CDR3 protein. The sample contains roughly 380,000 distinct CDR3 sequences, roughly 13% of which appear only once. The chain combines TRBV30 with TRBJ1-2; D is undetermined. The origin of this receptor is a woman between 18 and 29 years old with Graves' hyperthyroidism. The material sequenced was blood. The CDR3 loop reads CAWSVQITYGYTF. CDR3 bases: TGTGCCTGGAGTGTACAGATTACCTATGGCTACACCTTC.